This T cell receptor beta chain was obtained from a study of T-cell reconstitution after alpha-beta-depleted transplantation in children. In regard to this clonotype: As yet, its antigen is unknown.

Findings and limits, study-wide: Reportedly, roughly two months post-transplant, alpha-beta T cells arose from several hundred expanded graft clones. At the one-year point after transplant, T-cell counts and TCRbeta diversity were found to come mostly from T cells that had been newly produced.

V trimming: 5 bases; J trimming: 2 bases; junction bases outside the gene matches: 3. The CDR3 spans 14 residues. From germline, CDR1 is SEHNR and CDR2 FQNEAQ (reference sequence). The authors prepared the TCRbeta library with unique molecular identifiers. TCRdb re-analysed the PCR reads in MiXCR, keeping a single row per CDR3 protein. Among fewer than 550,000 distinct CDR3 sequences, about 10% were seen once, and the ten largest hold 13% to 15%. This specimen was PBMCs, mostly from graft donor cells, taken 180 days after TCRalphabeta/CD19-depleted stem cell transplant. The chain couples TRBV7-9 to TRBJ1-2; 9 nucleotides agree with TRBD1. This TCR derives from a female patient aged 2-10 years who had a stem cell transplant for aplastic anemia, so the T cells may come from the graft donor. CDR3 amino acids: CASSRTGVNYGYTF. The CDR3, as DNA: TGTGCCAGCAGCCGGACAGGGGTAAACTATGGCTACACCTTC. Full variable domain (remainder filled in from reference TRBV7-9 and TRBJ1-2): DTGVSQNPRHKITKRGQNVTFRCDPISEHNRLYWYRQTLGQGPEFLTYFQNEAQLEKSRLLSDRFSAERPKGSFSTLEIQRTEQGDSAMYLCASSRTGVNYGYTFGSGTRLTVV.